Listed here are 7 T cell receptor beta chains from one sample, sequenced in a study of neurological immune-mediated disorders. TCRdb re-called the 5' RACE reads with MiXCR, one entry per CDR3 protein. The table shows tens of thousands of distinct CDR3 sequences, with 1.9% occurring only once. Sequencing was performed on PBMCs. These receptors were collected from a woman aged 40 to 50 with multiple sclerosis.

V and J are TRBV9 and TRBJ2-1; D assignment may be TRBD1 or TRBD2 (5 bases each). The CDR3 is made up of 17 amino acids. V lost 3 bases, J lost 0 bases, and 16 bases lay in between. Germline assignment: CDR1 SGDLS and CDR2 YYNGEE. CDR3 protein: CASSGFRGHSSYNEQFF. CDR3 DNA: TGTGCCAGCAGCGGATTCCGGGGCCATAGCTCCTACAATGAGCAGTTCTTC.

This clonotype was observed many times. The J gene is TRBJ2-3, the V gene TRBV20-1, with TRBD2 identical over 10 bases. Germline V gene lookup returns CDR1 DFQATT and CDR2 SNEGSKA (reference sequence). The CDR3 has 14 residues. V was pared by 6 bases and J by 0 bases, with 3 bases of the junction left unmatched. CDR3 loop: CSAVLAGSTDTQYF. CDR3 nucleotide sequence: TGCAGTGCGGTACTAGCGGGGAGCACAGATACGCAGTATTTT.

This clonotype was recorded many times. The chain employs TRBV5-1 and TRBJ2-1; D is possibly TRBD1 or TRBD2 (6 bases each). The CDR3 loop spans 15 amino acids. In germline, CDR1 is SGHRS, CDR2 YFSETQ. V lost 0 bases and J 8 bases, leaving 15 bases between the germline ends. The CDR3 DNA sequence: TGCGCCAGCAGCTTGGGGGCCGGGGGCATGGATGAGCAGTTCTTC. This gives the protein CASSLGAGGMDEQFF.

This clonotype was observed many times. V gene TRBV6-2 or TRBV6-3 combines with J gene TRBJ2-7, with D tentatively TRBD1 (6 bases). This CDR3 comprises 16 residues. Germline-derived CDR1 and CDR2 are MNHEY and SVGEGT. V was clipped by 0 bases and J by 5 bases, with 17 bases between them. The CDR3 region has the DNA TGTGCCAGCAGTTACTCCCACGACAGGCTGGTCCACGAGCAGTACTTC. This translates into CASSYSHDRLVHEQYF.

This clonotype has a count of ten or more. In DNA form, the CDR3 reads TGTGCCAGCAGTGAATCTCAGACCCCTAACTATGGCTACACCTTC. This gives the protein CASSESQTPNYGYTF. The rearrangement uses TRBV25-1 and TRBJ1-2, with unresolved D. Germline CDR1 is MGHDK and CDR2 is SYGVNS. The length of the CDR3 is 15 residues. Trimming took 1 base from V and 0 from J, leaving 9 bases between them.

The table lists this clonotype with many counts. This chain links TRBV5-5 with TRBJ1-5, with 9 bases matching TRBD1. CDR3 length: 15 residues. J gave up 5 bases and V 0 bases, and 3 bases lay outside the gene matches. The germline CDR1 and CDR2 sequences are SGHKS and YYEKEE (reference sequence). Here the CDR3 reads CASSLGDRDHQPQHF. The DNA for the CDR3 is TGTGCCAGCAGCTTGGGGGACAGGGACCATCAGCCCCAGCATTTT.

This clonotype was detected ten times or more. V usage is TRBV20-1 and J usage is TRBJ2-3; 8 bases agree with TRBD2. The junction had 4 bases not matched to a gene; V was cut back by 0 bases and J by 2 bases. Germline CDR1 DFQATT, CDR2 SNEGSKA (reference sequence). The CDR3 contains 15 residues. CDR3 nucleotide sequence: TGCAGTGCTAGAGAAGCGGGGGCCTACACAGATACGCAGTATTTT. This encodes CSAREAGAYTDTQYF.